The source of this T cell receptor beta chain is a study of blood T cell repertoires in COVID-19. Study-level background: Samples taken during acute and convalescent COVID-19 were collected in the United States, Italy and Spain. PBMCs, B-cell-depleted T cells, or T cells were the source of the cDNA or gDNA that made up the material.

Trimming took off 0 bases at V and 6 bases at J, with 15 bases between the two ends. Germline lookup yields CDR1 ENHRY and CDR2 SYGVKD. This CDR3 is 16 amino acids long. Per the original data handling: By means of reference gene primer amplification, nucleated cell counts were estimated. TCRdb keeps only in-frame clones here, not all; method: immunoSEQ multiplex PCR. V, J and clone size were drawn from that table, and D and trimming were deduced from the DNA. Of about 200,000 clones in the sample, roughly 90% were seen once. Patients in Seattle were enrolled during active infection, then followed longitudinally.

The clonotype comes from a man between 60 and 70 years old with COVID-19, enrolled during active disease. This chain uses TRBV10-3 with TRBJ2-1; perhaps TRBD1 as D (6 bases). Sequenced sample: peripheral blood. The chain's CDR3 is CAISESDRSSVNEQFF. The CDR3 DNA reads TGTGCCATCAGTGAGTCAGACAGGTCCTCGGTCAATGAGCAGTTCTTC.